This TCR beta chain was recovered during a study of T cells after yellow fever vaccination. MiXCR was run by TCRdb on the 5' RACE reads, yielding one entry per CDR3 protein. Counted here are some 320,000 distinct CDR3 sequences, around 10% occurring once; the ten biggest clones make up about 3.5%. V lost 7 bases and J 1 base, leaving 11 bases between the germline ends. The CDR3 loop spans 13 amino acids. Sequenced material: CD4+ T cells sorted from PBMCs, taken 5 days after the yellow fever booster vaccination. The clonotype comes from a man aged 18 to 30 who received the YFV17D yellow fever vaccine. This chain connects TRBV12-3 or TRBV12-4 to TRBJ2-7, with D possibly TRBD1 on 5 matching bases. CDR3 sequence reads: CASNIDSSYEQYF. In DNA, the CDR3 is TGTGCCAGCAATATAGACAGTTCCTACGAGCAGTACTTC.